The rows below give T cell receptor beta chains drawn from one sample of a study of T cell responses to AZD1222 COVID-19 vaccine. Repertoires were generated with immunoSEQ multiplex PCR, while TCRdb's copy carries only in-frame clones and drops some. The sample contains about 110,000 clones, 88% of which appear only once. Sequencing was performed on peripheral blood, taken on day 0 of AZD1222 vaccination. These receptors originate from an adult in good health. Each CDR3 is given without its conserved first and last residue. The order of the fields is J gene, V gene, CDR3 protein.

TRBJ2-4 TRBV3-1/TRBV3-2 ASSRRDRVGGNIQY
TRBJ1-6 TRBV3-1/TRBV3-2 ASSQGPQGSSPLH
TRBJ1-2 TRBV23-1 ASNPLPGQIIGYT
TRBJ1-2 TRBV7-9 ASSLGTTYGYT
TRBJ2-5 TRBV7-2 ASSLGLGETQY
TRBJ2-3 TRBV7-2 ASKLAGGADTQY
TRBJ2-1 TRBV9 ASSEAGGEVNEQF
TRBJ1-3 TRBV7-6 ASSLGVGNTIY
TRBJ2-6 TRBV5-1 ASRPVIGAGRGANVLT
TRBJ1-6 TRBV5-6 ASSLARGALFSPLH
TRBJ2-7 TRBV2 ASSDRGSSYEQY
TRBJ1-2 TRBV10-3 AISEGSQGIANYGYT
TRBJ1-6 TRBV2 ASSEGAPSPTRP
TRBJ1-4 TRBV11-2 ASSLTLTAEKLF
TRBJ2-5 TRBV29-1 SVDPQAQETQY
TRBJ1-2 TRBV6-5 ASTGGNYGYT
TRBJ2-7 TRBV19 ASSIGYPSGDIAYEQY
TRBJ1-5 TRBV19 ASRTGTVVNQPQH
TRBJ2-7 TRBV4-2 ASSQDLHRDYEQY
TRBJ2-7 TRBV7-8 ASSRGGGSSYEQY
TRBJ2-3 TRBV6-5 ASSYSYGATDTQY
TRBJ1-2 TRBV7-9 ASSLGRDRSLPS
TRBJ2-5 TRBV11-2 ASSVEASGGPSQETQY
TRBJ2-3 TRBV6-2/TRBV6-3 ASSAGGGGTQY
TRBJ2-2 TRBV9 ASNRKNTGELF
TRBJ2-7 TRBV6-5 ASRTGGFGEQY
TRBJ1-2 TRBV4-2 ASSQDRNPNYGYT
TRBJ2-2 TRBV20-1 SASSMTGPTGELF
TRBJ2-7 TRBV7-2 ASSLSGPWEQY
TRBJ1-2 TRBV6-1 ASSEPGQGNYGYT
TRBJ1-2 TRBV7-2 ASSLVRAEYGYT
TRBJ1-5 TRBV11-2 ASSLQGGLEPQH
TRBJ1-5 TRBV7-2 ASSRDSLSNQPQH
TRBJ1-1 TRBV21-1 ASSKARGRPMSTEAF
TRBJ2-7 TRBV15 ATSRGGTGSYEQY
TRBJ1-1 TRBV10-3 AISELTTEAF
TRBJ1-1 TRBV9 ASNPTGTLNTEAF
TRBJ1-5 TRBV6-1 ASSDPGGSNQPQH
TRBJ1-4 TRBV5-1 ASSEGTGVGKLF
TRBJ1-1 TRBV19 ASSNRGTEAF
TRBJ1-6 TRBV6-2/TRBV6-3 ASSYALETGSRALH
TRBJ1-3 TRBV12-5 ASGWTGGSGNTIY
TRBJ2-1 TRBV2 ASRRLAGGGEQF
TRBJ2-5 TRBV29-1 SVIRTRVFEETQY
TRBJ2-7 TRBV6-5 ASTSLSSYEQY
TRBJ1-1 TRBV6-5 ASSTGGAGNTEAF
TRBJ2-1 TRBV24-1 ATSRGMSYNEQF
TRBJ2-4 TRBV10-1 ASSESGGGNIQY
TRBJ1-1 TRBV15 ATSRDLGVDAEAF
TRBJ2-5 TRBV7-8 ASSPISGGAGETQY
TRBJ2-7 TRBV18 ASSPRGLTYEQY